This is a list of T cell receptor beta chains from one sample in a study of blood T cell repertoires in COVID-19. Profiled with immunoSEQ multiplex PCR; TCRdb holds only in-frame clones, not every one. The sample lists about 78,000 clones; 84% were seen once. Sample: peripheral blood. The receptors were sampled from a man in his fifties or sixties with acute or convalescent COVID-19. CDR3s include the opening cysteine and the closing phenylalanine or tryptophan. The order of the fields is V gene, J gene, clone size, D gene, CDR3 protein, CDR3 DNA. A D gene is named only where the DNA matches it firmly. Where a row states a size, it is once, few, many or the class of an expanded clone; other rows omit it.

v_gene: TRBV5-1; j_gene: TRBJ1-2; abundance: -; d_gene: -; CDR3aa: CASSSSTGSSMSYTF; CDR3nt: TGCGCCAGCAGCTCCTCTACAGGCTCCTCTATGAGCTACACCTTC
v_gene: TRBV5-4; j_gene: TRBJ1-1; abundance: -; d_gene: -; CDR3aa: CASSLLPWSAEAFF; CDR3nt: TGTGCCAGCAGCTTACTTCCATGGAGCGCTGAAGCTTTCTTT
v_gene: TRBV24-1; j_gene: TRBJ2-1; abundance: -; d_gene: -; CDR3aa: CATSPGVTEQFF; CDR3nt: TGTGCCACCAGTCCCGGAGTTACTGAGCAGTTCTTC
v_gene: TRBV6-2/TRBV6-3; j_gene: TRBJ1-5; abundance: -; d_gene: -; CDR3aa: CASSYTHKNQPQHF; CDR3nt: TGTGCCAGCAGTTACACCCACAAGAATCAGCCCCAGCATTTT
v_gene: TRBV6-5; j_gene: TRBJ2-6; abundance: -; d_gene: -; CDR3aa: CASSYDSSGANVLTF; CDR3nt: TGTGCCAGCAGTTACGACAGCTCTGGGGCCAACGTCCTGACTTTC
v_gene: TRBV18; j_gene: TRBJ1-1; abundance: -; d_gene: -; CDR3aa: CASSPLQGPNTEAFF; CDR3nt: TGTGCCAGCTCACCCCTACAGGGACCGAACACTGAAGCTTTCTTT
v_gene: TRBV7-2; j_gene: TRBJ1-1; abundance: -; d_gene: -; CDR3aa: CASSLVGQMNTEAFF; CDR3nt: TGTGCCAGCAGCTTAGTAGGACAGATGAACACTGAAGCTTTCTTT
v_gene: TRBV7-2; j_gene: TRBJ2-6; abundance: -; d_gene: TRBD1; CDR3aa: CASSPIDRGGANVLTF; CDR3nt: TGTGCCAGCAGCCCGATCGACAGGGGCGGGGCCAACGTCCTGACTTTC
v_gene: TRBV28; j_gene: TRBJ1-3; abundance: -; d_gene: -; CDR3aa: CASSLAGGNTIYF; CDR3nt: TGTGCCAGCAGTTTGGCAGGAGGAAACACCATATATTTT
v_gene: TRBV4-1; j_gene: TRBJ2-7; abundance: -; d_gene: -; CDR3aa: CASSQEPEAGHEQYF; CDR3nt: TGCGCCAGCAGCCAAGAGCCGGAGGCGGGGCACGAGCAGTACTTC
v_gene: TRBV9; j_gene: TRBJ2-1; abundance: -; d_gene: TRBD2; CDR3aa: CASSVGTGTSGGNEQFF; CDR3nt: TGTGCCAGCAGCGTAGGCACCGGGACTAGCGGCGGTAATGAGCAGTTCTTC
v_gene: TRBV30; j_gene: TRBJ2-7; abundance: -; d_gene: TRBD1; CDR3aa: CAWSVQGAYEQYF; CDR3nt: TGTGCCTGGAGTGTACAGGGGGCCTACGAGCAGTACTTC
v_gene: TRBV24-1; j_gene: TRBJ1-5; abundance: -; d_gene: TRBD1; CDR3aa: CATSDSWDREPQHF; CDR3nt: TGTGCCACCAGTGATTCCTGGGACAGGGAGCCCCAGCATTTT
v_gene: TRBV7-8; j_gene: TRBJ2-7; abundance: -; d_gene: -; CDR3aa: CASSSQDRYEQYF; CDR3nt: TGTGCCAGCAGCTCACAGGACCGCTACGAGCAGTACTTC
v_gene: TRBV5-1; j_gene: TRBJ2-3; abundance: -; d_gene: TRBD2; CDR3aa: CASVAASGSFGTDTQYF; CDR3nt: TGCGCCAGCGTTGCGGCTAGCGGGAGCTTCGGCACAGATACGCAGTATTTT
v_gene: TRBV27; j_gene: TRBJ1-4; abundance: -; d_gene: TRBD1; CDR3aa: CASSWVGGGEKLFF; CDR3nt: TGTGCCAGCAGTTGGGTAGGGGGCGGAGAAAAACTGTTTTTT
v_gene: TRBV18; j_gene: TRBJ1-5; abundance: -; d_gene: -; CDR3aa: CASSPSRPPTQPQHF; CDR3nt: TGTGCCAGCTCACCATCGAGGCCACCCACTCAGCCCCAGCATTTT
v_gene: TRBV6-2/TRBV6-3; j_gene: TRBJ2-6; abundance: few; d_gene: -; CDR3aa: CASSPYGSGANVLTF; CDR3nt: TGTGCCAGCAGTCCATACGGTTCTGGGGCCAACGTCCTGACTTTC
v_gene: TRBV21-1; j_gene: TRBJ1-5; abundance: -; d_gene: -; CDR3aa: CASSSLPTEGEGNQPQHF; CDR3nt: TGTGCCAGCAGCAGCTTACCTACCGAAGGGGAGGGCAATCAGCCCCAGCATTTT
v_gene: TRBV9; j_gene: TRBJ1-6; abundance: -; d_gene: -; CDR3aa: CASSPKDRPYNSPLHF; CDR3nt: TGTGCCAGCAGCCCAAAGGACAGACCCTATAATTCACCCCTCCACTTT
v_gene: TRBV3-1/TRBV3-2; j_gene: TRBJ2-1; abundance: once; d_gene: TRBD2; CDR3aa: CASSQTSSGSFLF; CDR3nt: TGTGCCAGCAGCCAAACGTCTAGCGGGAGTTTTCTCTTC
v_gene: TRBV11-2; j_gene: TRBJ2-7; abundance: -; d_gene: TRBD2; CDR3aa: CASTGLASSYEQYF; CDR3nt: TGTGCCAGCACCGGACTAGCAAGCTCCTACGAGCAGTACTTC
v_gene: TRBV24-1; j_gene: TRBJ2-1; abundance: -; d_gene: TRBD2; CDR3aa: CATSLAGGPEQFF; CDR3nt: TGTGCCACCAGTCTAGCGGGGGGGCCTGAGCAGTTCTTC
v_gene: TRBV5-4; j_gene: TRBJ2-5; abundance: -; d_gene: TRBD2; CDR3aa: CASSPIAGDGETQYF; CDR3nt: TGTGCCAGCAGCCCCATAGCGGGAGATGGGGAGACCCAGTACTTC
v_gene: TRBV19; j_gene: TRBJ1-1; abundance: few; d_gene: -; CDR3aa: CASSIRPGLMNTEAFF; CDR3nt: TGTGCCAGTAGTATAAGGCCAGGACTCATGAACACTGAAGCTTTCTTT
v_gene: TRBV5-5; j_gene: TRBJ1-4; abundance: -; d_gene: TRBD1; CDR3aa: CASSMGTGDEKLFF; CDR3nt: TGTGCCAGCAGTATGGGAACAGGGGATGAAAAACTGTTTTTT
v_gene: TRBV7-6; j_gene: TRBJ2-3; abundance: once; d_gene: -; CDR3aa: CASSLLFLPTDTQYF; CDR3nt: TGTGCCAGCAGCTTATTATTTCTACCCACAGATACGCAGTATTTT
v_gene: TRBV7-2; j_gene: TRBJ2-7; abundance: -; d_gene: TRBD1; CDR3aa: CASSSGTGQGHSLGYEQYF; CDR3nt: TGTGCCAGCAGCTCGGGGACGGGACAGGGTCATAGTCTCGGCTACGAGCAGTACTTC
v_gene: TRBV3-1/TRBV3-2; j_gene: TRBJ2-2; abundance: -; d_gene: -; CDR3aa: CASSRHRDTGELFF; CDR3nt: TGTGCCAGCAGCCGACACAGGGATACCGGGGAGCTGTTTTTT
v_gene: TRBV27; j_gene: TRBJ2-5; abundance: -; d_gene: TRBD1; CDR3aa: CASSYIGLGGEKETQYF; CDR3nt: TGTGCCAGCAGTTACATCGGGCTAGGGGGCGAAAAAGAGACCCAGTACTTC
v_gene: TRBV7-9; j_gene: TRBJ2-7; abundance: -; d_gene: -; CDR3aa: CASSRTDRPYEQYF; CDR3nt: TGTGCCAGCAGTCGGACAGACAGACCCTACGAGCAGTACTTC
v_gene: TRBV24-1; j_gene: TRBJ1-6; abundance: -; d_gene: TRBD1; CDR3aa: CATSPTGDSPLHF; CDR3nt: TGTGCCACCAGCCCGACAGGGGATTCACCCCTCCACTTT
v_gene: TRBV29-1; j_gene: TRBJ2-7; abundance: -; d_gene: TRBD2; CDR3aa: CSVKKLAGVFEQYF; CDR3nt: TGCAGCGTGAAAAAACTAGCGGGAGTATTCGAGCAGTACTTC
v_gene: TRBV4-1; j_gene: TRBJ2-2; abundance: -; d_gene: TRBD2; CDR3aa: CASSHLSRGVTGELFF; CDR3nt: TGCGCCAGCAGCCATCTATCGCGGGGGGTAACCGGGGAGCTGTTTTTT
v_gene: TRBV5-8; j_gene: TRBJ1-3; abundance: -; d_gene: -; CDR3aa: CASSRRGPRNTIYF; CDR3nt: TGTGCCAGCAGCCGTAGGGGTCCGAGAAACACCATATATTTT
v_gene: TRBV11-3; j_gene: TRBJ2-3; abundance: -; d_gene: -; CDR3aa: CASSPSLVTDTQYF; CDR3nt: TGTGCCAGCAGCCCCAGTCTGGTCACAGATACGCAGTATTTT
v_gene: TRBV27; j_gene: TRBJ2-7; abundance: -; d_gene: TRBD1; CDR3aa: CASSLRQGPYEQYF; CDR3nt: TGTGCCAGCAGTTTAAGACAGGGCCCCTACGAGCAGTACTTC
v_gene: TRBV7-2; j_gene: TRBJ1-1; abundance: -; d_gene: -; CDR3aa: CASSPRQVRAEAFF; CDR3nt: TGTGCCAGCAGCCCGAGACAGGTGAGGGCTGAAGCTTTCTTT
v_gene: TRBV6-2/TRBV6-3; j_gene: TRBJ1-2; abundance: -; d_gene: TRBD1; CDR3aa: CASSYSRGGDGYTF; CDR3nt: TGTGCCAGCAGTTACTCGAGAGGGGGCGATGGCTACACCTTC
v_gene: TRBV5-6; j_gene: TRBJ2-7; abundance: -; d_gene: -; CDR3aa: CASSLAALGAAEQYF; CDR3nt: TGTGCCAGCAGCTTGGCCGCTCTGGGGGCTGCCGAGCAGTACTTC